This TCR beta chain derives from a study of CD8 T cells in Susac syndrome. Random hexamers were used to reverse transcribe 0.5 to 1 ug of RNA. Amplification of TCR beta CDR3 by immunoSEQ multiplex PCR spanned 54 Vbeta and 13 Jbeta. TCRdb called the immunoSEQ multiplex PCR reads again in MiXCR, with one record for every CDR3 protein. The sample lists 230,000 or so distinct CDR3 sequences; about 96% were seen once. Treatment-naive patients with stable or active relapsing-remitting disease were the multiple sclerosis controls. Trimming stripped 6 bases from V and 3 bases from J, with 12 bases between. There are 15 residues in the CDR3.

Source material: CD4+ T cells from PBMCs. This chain uses TRBV12-3 or TRBV12-4 with TRBJ2-6, with D hard to call. This TCR derives from a human donor with multiple sclerosis. CDR3 in DNA: TGTGCCAGCAGGTTATCCCCTCTTGGGGCCAACGTCCTGACTTTC. Protein sequence: CASRLSPLGANVLTF.